These T cell receptor beta chains were read from a single sample in a study of T cell responses to AZD1222 COVID-19 vaccine. TCRdb's table, derived via immunoSEQ multiplex PCR, lists solely in-frame clones and lacks some. Here the sample spans 150,000 to 200,000 clones, roughly nine tenths being singletons. This specimen consisted of peripheral blood, obtained on day 0 of AZD1222 vaccination. These receptors were collected from an adult in good health. Both conserved end residues are part of each CDR3. A D gene is named only where the DNA matches it firmly.

V: TRBV7-9; J: TRBJ2-2; length: 15; D: TRBD2; CDR3: CASNLLAGVAGELFF
V: TRBV6-5; J: TRBJ1-2; length: 15; D: TRBD1; CDR3: CASGGGQVANYGYTF
V: TRBV9; J: TRBJ2-1; length: 15; D: TRBD2; CDR3: CASSLSGGYVNEQFF
V: TRBV27; J: TRBJ2-3; length: 18; D: TRBD2; CDR3: CASSLRAIAGVGTDTQYF
V: TRBV6-6; J: TRBJ1-5; length: 15; D: .; CDR3: CASRQGIYSNQPQHF
V: TRBV29-1; J: TRBJ1-4; length: 12; D: TRBD1; CDR3: CSARTGGEKLFF
V: TRBV7-9; J: TRBJ2-7; length: 14; D: TRBD1; CDR3: CASSGTGLRYEQYF
V: TRBV7-2; J: TRBJ2-5; length: 19; D: TRBD2; CDR3: CASSLARFSGGAPQETQYF
V: TRBV25-1; J: TRBJ1-2; length: 16; D: .; CDR3: CASRGWSHTDNYGYTF
V: TRBV4-1; J: TRBJ2-7; length: 16; D: TRBD2; CDR3: CASSQGLAGGSYEQYF
V: TRBV7-3; J: TRBJ2-5; length: 15; D: .; CDR3: CASSLSGDRQETQYF
V: TRBV25-1; J: TRBJ1-2; length: 14; D: TRBD1; CDR3: CASRRQGAGYGYTF
V: TRBV3-1/TRBV3-2; J: TRBJ2-2; length: 15; D: TRBD1; CDR3: CASSRTGTGTGELFF
V: TRBV9; J: TRBJ2-3; length: 17; D: TRBD2; CDR3: CASSVVGGQGGSDTQYF
V: TRBV19; J: TRBJ1-2; length: 13; D: .; CDR3: CASRAGAIRGYTF
V: TRBV5-4; J: TRBJ1-5; length: 13; D: TRBD1; CDR3: CASSQGAGQPQHF
V: TRBV11-2; J: TRBJ2-5; length: 16; D: .; CDR3: CASSLGVRGLGETQYF
V: TRBV7-6; J: TRBJ2-7; length: 16; D: TRBD1; CDR3: CASSTAQGANSYEQYF
V: TRBV5-6; J: TRBJ2-2; length: 15; D: .; CDR3: CASSWGSPNTGELFF
V: TRBV29-1; J: TRBJ1-2; length: 13; D: .; CDR3: CSVEVGLNYGYTF
V: TRBV19; J: TRBJ2-1; length: 16; D: TRBD2; CDR3: CASTMLAGGSYNEQFF
V: TRBV13; J: TRBJ2-2; length: 13; D: .; CDR3: CASSRNRAGELFF
V: TRBV18; J: TRBJ1-3; length: 16; D: .; CDR3: CASSPYAPGSGNTIYF
V: TRBV3-1/TRBV3-2; J: TRBJ1-3; length: 15; D: .; CDR3: CASSQDPVTGNTIYF
V: TRBV6-2/TRBV6-3; J: TRBJ1-5; length: 15; D: .; CDR3: CASSPTAGSNQPQHF
V: TRBV12-3/TRBV12-4; J: TRBJ2-5; length: 13; D: .; CDR3: CASSLGGQETQYF
V: TRBV7-2; J: TRBJ2-5; length: 13; D: .; CDR3: CASRRDFQETQYF
V: TRBV9; J: TRBJ2-7; length: 14; D: TRBD1; CDR3: CASSEGQGFYEQYF
V: TRBV11-2; J: TRBJ2-5; length: 15; D: TRBD2; CDR3: CASSLNSGGARTQYF
V: TRBV12-3/TRBV12-4; J: TRBJ1-5; length: 13; D: .; CDR3: CASSFGGGQPQHF
V: TRBV4-1; J: TRBJ1-5; length: 15; D: .; CDR3: CASSLHGGAGQPQHF
V: TRBV19; J: TRBJ1-1; length: 14; D: .; CDR3: CASRPGLGRGEAFF
V: TRBV14; J: TRBJ2-3; length: 15; D: .; CDR3: CASSQDQGLTDTQYF
V: TRBV11-2; J: TRBJ1-4; length: 13; D: .; CDR3: CASSLGLNEKLFF
V: TRBV6-1; J: TRBJ1-2; length: 15; D: .; CDR3: CASSERSSTGYGYTF
V: TRBV19; J: TRBJ1-1; length: 13; D: .; CDR3: CASSAKRDAEAFF
V: TRBV11-3; J: TRBJ2-1; length: 13; D: .; CDR3: CASSLSSVNEQFF
V: TRBV7-2; J: TRBJ2-7; length: 15; D: .; CDR3: CASSGSTDSPNEQYF
V: TRBV6-5; J: TRBJ2-2; length: 14; D: TRBD2; CDR3: CASSIAGGTGELFF
V: TRBV11-2; J: TRBJ2-5; length: 16; D: TRBD1; CDR3: CASSPATDRARSTQYF
V: TRBV3-1/TRBV3-2; J: TRBJ1-2; length: 13; D: TRBD1; CDR3: CASSPGQAEGYTF
V: TRBV5-6; J: TRBJ2-7; length: 15; D: .; CDR3: CASSLGDRLAYEQYF
V: TRBV7-2; J: TRBJ1-2; length: 13; D: .; CDR3: CASSDQLNYGYTF
V: TRBV4-3; J: TRBJ2-1; length: 15; D: .; CDR3: CASSQDQGGDNEQFF
V: TRBV27; J: TRBJ1-3; length: 15; D: .; CDR3: CASTRQLLPGNTIYF
V: TRBV7-2; J: TRBJ2-3; length: 16; D: TRBD2; CDR3: CASSLATSGGTDTQYF
V: TRBV30; J: TRBJ1-6; length: 16; D: .; CDR3: CAWSGLRGAYNSPLHF
V: TRBV3-1/TRBV3-2; J: TRBJ2-5; length: 15; D: TRBD2; CDR3: CASSLRTSGGETQYF
V: TRBV5-1; J: TRBJ2-1; length: 15; D: TRBD2; CDR3: CASSLASGGDVEQFF
V: TRBV4-3; J: TRBJ1-2; length: 14; D: .; CDR3: CASSQPSANYGYTF
V: TRBV7-2; J: TRBJ2-7; length: 14; D: .; CDR3: CASSPGGLAYEQYF
V: TRBV5-1; J: TRBJ1-1; length: 15; D: .; CDR3: CASSLVQGGNTEAFF
V: TRBV4-2; J: TRBJ2-7; length: 19; D: TRBD2; CDR3: CASSQDTSGGAYHVREQYF